At least ten counts were recorded for the clone carrying this T cell receptor beta chain. No antigen is known for it. This sample was taken from a study of tumor and adjacent non-tumor tissue in lung cancer. Study details: Patients were aged about 30 to 76, about ten men and 5 women, stage I to III. Notes on the study in general: Tumor repertoires had a smaller top 100 clone share than normal lung. TCR diversity was significantly greater in tumor than normal lung tissue. Shorter survival was associated with higher TCR diversity in tumors.

This sample's RNA came from whole unsorted tissue. Distant lung tissue was collected more than 3 cm away from the tumor edge. Looked up from germline, CDR1 is MNHNS and CDR2 is SASEGT. Trimming pared 9 bases from V and 2 bases from J, leaving 22 bases between. The length of the CDR3 is 16 residues. Three rounds of nested PCR, following a modified ARM-PCR protocol, produced the TCRbeta library. TCRdb analysed the multiplex PCR reads with MiXCR anew, one entry per CDR3 protein. The repertoire holds some 99,000 distinct CDR3 sequences, with about 61% as singletons. The clonotype originates from a man aged 60 to 75 with non-small cell lung cancer. Sequencing used distant non-tumor lung tissue. The chain carries TRBV6-1 and TRBJ1-2; tentatively, D is TRBD1 (6 bases). This CDR3 reads CASMFVPLGQNYGYTF. CDR3 nucleotide sequence: TGTGCCAGTATGTTCGTCCCCCTGGGACAAAACTATGGCTACACCTTC.